This TCR beta chain was captured in a study of molecular identifiers for immune sequencing clone quantification. Via MiXCR, TCRdb re-called the PCR reads, giving one row per CDR3 protein. The sample includes about 320,000 distinct CDR3 sequences, over 20% of them seen just once. Germline V lookup: CDR1 SGHVS, CDR2 FQNEAQ. The CDR3 spans 13 residues. The V segment lost 5 bases and the J segment 6 bases; nucleotides outside the gene matches: 4. This clonotype has a count of ten or more. Naive CD8 libraries came from about 20,000 to 1,000,000 sorted cells with 10%, 30% or 50% RNA. Sequencing was done on a sample of naive CD8+ T cells from blood, with Jurkat cell RNA spiked in. Subset in this sample: FACS-sorted CD8+CD4-CCR7+CD45RA+ naive T cells. The chain joins TRBV7-8 to TRBJ2-1; 7 bases map to TRBD2. The clonotype was recovered from a human donor in good health. Some libraries in this study had Jurkat cell RNA spiked in. The CDR3 nucleotides read TGTGCCAGCAGCCCAGGACTAGTCAATGAGCAGTTCTTC. Translation gives CASSPGLVNEQFF.